Included here is one T cell receptor (beta chain) sequence, with context. Germline V CDR1 and CDR2: MNHEY, SMNVEV (reference sequence). The V segment lost 1 base and the J segment 6 bases; nucleotides outside the gene matches: 16. This CDR3 is built from 19 residues. This sample stems from a study of blood T cell repertoires in COVID-19. Looking at the study overall: The United States, Italy and Spain provided the acute and convalescent COVID-19 samples. Sources were T cells, B-cell-depleted T cells, or PBMCs; the material itself was cDNA or gDNA.

In the authors' workflow: Reference gene primer amplification in the assay estimated nucleated cell counts. The table came from immunoSEQ multiplex PCR; TCRdb's copy has only in-frame clones and leaves some out. Clone size and the V and J calls come from that table; the DNA yielded D and trimming. The sample consists of under 300,000 clones, around 83% of them appearing once. This TCR came from a man older than 75 with acute or convalescent COVID-19. Sequencing was performed on peripheral blood. The rearrangement links TRBV27 to TRBJ2-1; 9 nucleotides align to TRBD2. The CDR3 sequence: CASSLFPDLAGAGFNEQFF. The CDR3 region has the DNA TGTGCCAGCAGTTTATTTCCCGATTTAGCGGGGGCGGGGTTCAATGAGCAGTTCTTC.